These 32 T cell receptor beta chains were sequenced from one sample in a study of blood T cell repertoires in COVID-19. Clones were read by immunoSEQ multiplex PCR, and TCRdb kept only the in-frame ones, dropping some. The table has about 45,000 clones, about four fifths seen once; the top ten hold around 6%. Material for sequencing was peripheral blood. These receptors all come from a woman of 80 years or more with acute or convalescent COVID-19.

The CDR3 loop is CAIKGQGIGNTIYF. In nucleotides, the CDR3 is TGTGCCATCAAGGGCCAGGGAATAGGCAACACCATATATTTT. This chain connects TRBV10-3 to TRBJ1-3; TRBD1 is a possible D gene (5 bases). The CDR3 covers 14 residues. The germline CDR1 and CDR2 sequences are ENHRY and SYGVKD. V gave up 7 bases and J gave up 7 bases, with 17 bases separating them.

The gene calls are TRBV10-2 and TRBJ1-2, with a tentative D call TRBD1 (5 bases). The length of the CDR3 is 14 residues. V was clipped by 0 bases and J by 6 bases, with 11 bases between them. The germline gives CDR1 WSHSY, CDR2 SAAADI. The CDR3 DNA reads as TGCGCCAGCAGTGAGTCACGGCAGGGTGATGGCTACACCTTC. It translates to CASSESRQGDGYTF.

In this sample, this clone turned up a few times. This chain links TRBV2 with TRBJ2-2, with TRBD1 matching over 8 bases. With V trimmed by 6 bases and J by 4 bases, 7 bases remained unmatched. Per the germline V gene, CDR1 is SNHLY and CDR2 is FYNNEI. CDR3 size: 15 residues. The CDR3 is CASRGTGISTGELFF. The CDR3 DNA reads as TGTGCCAGCAGAGGGACAGGCATAAGCACCGGGGAGCTGTTTTTT.

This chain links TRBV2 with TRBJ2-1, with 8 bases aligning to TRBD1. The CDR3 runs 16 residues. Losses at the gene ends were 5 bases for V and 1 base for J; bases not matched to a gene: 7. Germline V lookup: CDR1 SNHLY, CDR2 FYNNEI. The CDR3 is CASSLRTGLSYNEQFF. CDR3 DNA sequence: TGTGCCAGCAGTTTAAGGACAGGGCTATCCTACAATGAGCAGTTCTTC.

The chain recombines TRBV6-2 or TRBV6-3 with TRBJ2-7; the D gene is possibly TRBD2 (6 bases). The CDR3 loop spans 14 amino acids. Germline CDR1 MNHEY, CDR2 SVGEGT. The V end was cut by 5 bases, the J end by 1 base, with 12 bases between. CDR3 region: CASSRDLRSYEQYF. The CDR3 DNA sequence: TGTGCCAGCAGTCGGGACTTGCGGTCCTACGAGCAGTACTTC.

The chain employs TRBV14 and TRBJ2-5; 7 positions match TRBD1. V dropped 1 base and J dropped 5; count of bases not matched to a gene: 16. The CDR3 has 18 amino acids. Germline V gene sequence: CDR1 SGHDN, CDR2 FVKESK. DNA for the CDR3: TGTGCCAGCAGCCAAGGAAAATGGGACAGAGTCCCTCTGGAGACCCAGTACTTC. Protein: CASSQGKWDRVPLETQYF.

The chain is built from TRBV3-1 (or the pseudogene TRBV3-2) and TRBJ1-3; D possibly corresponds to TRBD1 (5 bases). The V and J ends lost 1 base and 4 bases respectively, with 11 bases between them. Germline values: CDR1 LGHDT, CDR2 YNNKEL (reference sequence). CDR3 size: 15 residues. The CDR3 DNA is TGTGCCAGCAGCCAAGGGCAGGGTAGGGGAAACACCATATATTTT. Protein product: CASSQGQGRGNTIYF.

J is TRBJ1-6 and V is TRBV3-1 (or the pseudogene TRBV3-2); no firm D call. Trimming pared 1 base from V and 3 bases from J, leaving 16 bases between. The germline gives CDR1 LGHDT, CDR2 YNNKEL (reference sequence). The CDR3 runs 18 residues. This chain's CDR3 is CASSQAVSVEFYNSPLHF. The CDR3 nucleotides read TGTGCCAGCAGCCAAGCCGTTAGTGTAGAATTCTATAATTCACCCCTCCACTTT.

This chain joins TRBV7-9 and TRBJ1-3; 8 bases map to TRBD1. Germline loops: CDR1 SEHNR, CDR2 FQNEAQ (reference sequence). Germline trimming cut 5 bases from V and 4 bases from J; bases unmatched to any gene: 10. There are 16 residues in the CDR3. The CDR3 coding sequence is TGTGCCAGCAGCGACACAGGGCAGGGGGCCGGAAACACCATATATTTT. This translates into CASSDTGQGAGNTIYF.

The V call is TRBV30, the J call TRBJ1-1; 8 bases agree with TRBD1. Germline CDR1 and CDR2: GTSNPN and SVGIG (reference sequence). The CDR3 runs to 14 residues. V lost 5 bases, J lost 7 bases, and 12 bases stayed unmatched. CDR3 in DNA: TGTGCCTGGGGGCCCGGACAGGGAGTGAGTGAAGCTTTCTTT. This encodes CAWGPGQGVSEAFF.

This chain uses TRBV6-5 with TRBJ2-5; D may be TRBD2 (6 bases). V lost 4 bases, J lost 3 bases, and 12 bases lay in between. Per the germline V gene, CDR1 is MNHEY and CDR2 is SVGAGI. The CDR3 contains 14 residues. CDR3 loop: CASSSGGAKETQYF. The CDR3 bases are TGTGCCAGCAGTTCAGGCGGGGCAAAAGAGACCCAGTACTTC.

DNA of the CDR3: TGTGCCAGCAGCCCACCCGGGACTAGCGGGGGCCAAGAGACCCAGTACTTC. This sequence encodes CASSPPGTSGGQETQYF. V gene TRBV5-4 combines with J gene TRBJ2-5, with 14 nucleotides matching TRBD2. V lost 4 bases, J lost 1 base, and 6 bases stayed unmatched. Germline V gene data show CDR1 as SGHNT and CDR2 as YYREEE (reference sequence). The CDR3 consists of 17 residues. Combining the CDR3 with reference TRBV5-4 and TRBJ2-5 gives the whole variable domain ETGVTQSPTHLIKTRGQQVTLRCSSQSGHNTVSWYQQALGQGPQFIFQYYREEENGRGNFPPRFSGLQFPNYSSELNVNALELDDSALYLCASSPPGTSGGQETQYFGPGTRLLVL.

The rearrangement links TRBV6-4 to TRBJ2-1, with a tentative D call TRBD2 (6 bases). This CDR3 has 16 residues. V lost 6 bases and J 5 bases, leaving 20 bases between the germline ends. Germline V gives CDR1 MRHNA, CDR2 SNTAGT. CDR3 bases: TGTGCCAGCAGCCGAAAGGGTGGCGGGGCCAACAATGAGCAGTTCTTC. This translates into CASSRKGGGANNEQFF.

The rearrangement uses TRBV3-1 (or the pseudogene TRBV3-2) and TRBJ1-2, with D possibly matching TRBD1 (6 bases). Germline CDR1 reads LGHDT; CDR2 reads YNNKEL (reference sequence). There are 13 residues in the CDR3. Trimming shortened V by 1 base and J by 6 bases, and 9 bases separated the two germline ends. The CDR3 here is CASSQGKGDGYTF. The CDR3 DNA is TGTGCCAGCAGCCAAGGCAAGGGGGATGGCTACACCTTC.

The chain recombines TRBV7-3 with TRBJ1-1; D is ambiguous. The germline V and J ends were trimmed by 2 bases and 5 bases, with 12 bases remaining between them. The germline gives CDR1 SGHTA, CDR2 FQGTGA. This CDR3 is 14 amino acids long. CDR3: CASSLSGRQTEAFF. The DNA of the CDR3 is TGTGCCAGCAGCTTATCTGGCAGGCAAACTGAAGCTTTCTTT.

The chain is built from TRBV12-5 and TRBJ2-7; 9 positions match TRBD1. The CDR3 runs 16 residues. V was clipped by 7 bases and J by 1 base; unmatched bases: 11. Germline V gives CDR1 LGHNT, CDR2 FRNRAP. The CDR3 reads CASADGDRVTSYEQYF. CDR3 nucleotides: TGTGCTAGTGCCGACGGGGACAGGGTAACGTCCTACGAGCAGTACTTC.

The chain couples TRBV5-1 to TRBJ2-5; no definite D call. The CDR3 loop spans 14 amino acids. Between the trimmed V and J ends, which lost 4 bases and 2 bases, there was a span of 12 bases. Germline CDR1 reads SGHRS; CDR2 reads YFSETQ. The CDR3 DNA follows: TGCGCCAGCAGCCTTACGGTCGGGCAAGAGACCCAGTACTTC. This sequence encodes CASSLTVGQETQYF. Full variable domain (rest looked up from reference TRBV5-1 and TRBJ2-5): KAGVTQTPRYLIKTRGQQVTLSCSPISGHRSVSWYQQTPGQGLQFLFEYFSETQRNKGNFPGRFSGRQFSNSRSEMNVSTLELGDSALYLCASSLTVGQETQYFGPGTRLLVL.

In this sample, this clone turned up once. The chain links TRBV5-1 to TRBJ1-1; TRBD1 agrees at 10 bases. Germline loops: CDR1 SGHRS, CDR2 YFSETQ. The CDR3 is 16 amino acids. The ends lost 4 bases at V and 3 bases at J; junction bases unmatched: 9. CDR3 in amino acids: CASSPGTGVGDTEAFF. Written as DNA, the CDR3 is TGCGCCAGCAGCCCCGGGACAGGGGTGGGGGACACTGAAGCTTTCTTT.

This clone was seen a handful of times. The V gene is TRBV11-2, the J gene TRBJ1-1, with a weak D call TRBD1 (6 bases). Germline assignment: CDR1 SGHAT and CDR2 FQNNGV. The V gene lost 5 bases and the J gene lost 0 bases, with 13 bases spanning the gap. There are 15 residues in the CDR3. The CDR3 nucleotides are TGTGCCAGCAGCCCGGACAGCATTATGAACACTGAAGCTTTCTTT. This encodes CASSPDSIMNTEAFF.

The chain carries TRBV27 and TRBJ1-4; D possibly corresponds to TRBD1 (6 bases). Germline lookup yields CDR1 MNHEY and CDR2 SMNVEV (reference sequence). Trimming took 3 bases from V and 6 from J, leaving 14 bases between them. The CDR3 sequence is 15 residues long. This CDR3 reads CASSFYLGGHEKLFF. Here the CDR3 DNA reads TGTGCCAGCAGTTTCTATTTAGGGGGACATGAAAAACTGTTTTTT.

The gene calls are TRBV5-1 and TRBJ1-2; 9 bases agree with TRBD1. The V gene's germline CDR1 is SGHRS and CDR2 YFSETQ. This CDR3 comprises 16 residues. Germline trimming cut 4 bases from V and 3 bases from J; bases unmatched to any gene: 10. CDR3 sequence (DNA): TGCGCCAGCAGCACCGACTCCGGGACAGGGTACTATGGCTACACCTTC. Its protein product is CASSTDSGTGYYGYTF.

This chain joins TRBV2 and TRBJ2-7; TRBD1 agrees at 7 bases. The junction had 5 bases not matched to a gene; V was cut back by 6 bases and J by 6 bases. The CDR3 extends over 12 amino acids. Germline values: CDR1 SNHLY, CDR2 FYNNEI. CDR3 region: CASRETGFEQYF. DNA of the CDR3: TGTGCCAGCAGGGAGACAGGGTTCGAGCAGTACTTC.

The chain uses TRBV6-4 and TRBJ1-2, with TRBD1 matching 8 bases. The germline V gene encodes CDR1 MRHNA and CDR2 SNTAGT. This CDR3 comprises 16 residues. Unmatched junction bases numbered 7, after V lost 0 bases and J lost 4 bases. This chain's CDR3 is CASSDSKDRAVYGYTF. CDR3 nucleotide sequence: TGTGCCAGCAGTGACTCGAAGGACAGGGCGGTCTATGGCTACACCTTC.

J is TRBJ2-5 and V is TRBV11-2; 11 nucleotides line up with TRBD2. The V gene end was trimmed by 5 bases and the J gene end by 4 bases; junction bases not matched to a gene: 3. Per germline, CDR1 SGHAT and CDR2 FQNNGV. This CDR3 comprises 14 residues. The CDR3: CASSLTSGAETQYF. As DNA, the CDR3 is TGTGCCAGCAGCCTGACTAGCGGGGCAGAGACCCAGTACTTC.

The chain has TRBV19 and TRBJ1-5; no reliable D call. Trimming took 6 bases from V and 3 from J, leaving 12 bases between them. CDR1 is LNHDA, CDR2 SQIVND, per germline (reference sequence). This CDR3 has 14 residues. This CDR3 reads CASSPTGFNQPQHF. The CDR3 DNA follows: TGTGCCAGTAGCCCCACGGGGTTCAATCAGCCCCAGCATTTT.

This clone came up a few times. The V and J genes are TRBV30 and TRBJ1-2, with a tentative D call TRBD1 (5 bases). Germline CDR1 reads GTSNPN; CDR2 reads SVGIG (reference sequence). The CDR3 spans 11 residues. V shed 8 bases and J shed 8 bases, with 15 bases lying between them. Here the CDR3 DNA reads TGTGCCCGAAGGGGCGGCGTGGGCTACACCTTC. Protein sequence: CARRGGVGYTF.

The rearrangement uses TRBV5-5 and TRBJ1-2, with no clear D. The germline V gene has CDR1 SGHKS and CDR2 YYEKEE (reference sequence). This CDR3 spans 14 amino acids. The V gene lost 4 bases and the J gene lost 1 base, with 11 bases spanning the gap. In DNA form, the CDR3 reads TGTGCCAGCAGCCCGACCGGGAGTAACTATGGCTACACCTTC. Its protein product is CASSPTGSNYGYTF.

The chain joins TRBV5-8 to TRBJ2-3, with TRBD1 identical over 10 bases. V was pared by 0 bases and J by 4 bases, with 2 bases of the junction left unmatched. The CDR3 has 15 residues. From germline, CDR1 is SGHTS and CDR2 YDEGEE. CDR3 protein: CASSLGGQGADTQYF. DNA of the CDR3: TGTGCCAGCAGCTTGGGCGGACAGGGGGCAGATACGCAGTATTTT.

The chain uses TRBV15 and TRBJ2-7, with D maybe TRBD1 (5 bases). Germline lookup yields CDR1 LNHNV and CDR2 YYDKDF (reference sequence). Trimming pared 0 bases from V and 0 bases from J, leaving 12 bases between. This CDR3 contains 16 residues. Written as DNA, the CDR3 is TGTGCCACCAGCAGAGATAAGGGGCAGGTCTCCTACGAGCAGTACTTC. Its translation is CATSRDKGQVSYEQYF.

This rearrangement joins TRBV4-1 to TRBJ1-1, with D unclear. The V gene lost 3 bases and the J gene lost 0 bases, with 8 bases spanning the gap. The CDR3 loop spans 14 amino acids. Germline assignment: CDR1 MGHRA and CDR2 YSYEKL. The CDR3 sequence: CASSHPLMNTEAFF. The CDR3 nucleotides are TGCGCCAGCAGCCATCCCCTTATGAACACTGAAGCTTTCTTT.

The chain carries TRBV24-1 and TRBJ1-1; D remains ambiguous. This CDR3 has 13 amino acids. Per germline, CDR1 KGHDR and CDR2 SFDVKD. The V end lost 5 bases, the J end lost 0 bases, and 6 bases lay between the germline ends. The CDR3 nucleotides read TGTGCCACCAGTGCCCCGGTGAACACTGAAGCTTTCTTT. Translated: CATSAPVNTEAFF.

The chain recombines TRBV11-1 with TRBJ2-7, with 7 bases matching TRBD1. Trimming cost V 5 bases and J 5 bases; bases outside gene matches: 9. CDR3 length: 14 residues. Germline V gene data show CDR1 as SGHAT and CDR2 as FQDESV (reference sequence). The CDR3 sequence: CASSPTGNKHEQYF. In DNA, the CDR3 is TGTGCCAGCAGCCCGACAGGGAACAAGCACGAGCAGTACTTC.